These T cell receptor beta chains were read from a single sample in a study of PD-1 blockade in classical Hodgkin lymphoma. The table came from immunoSEQ multiplex PCR; TCRdb's copy has only in-frame clones and leaves some out. The table shows about 22,000 clones, with around 81% occurring only once. The input for sequencing was peripheral blood mononuclear cells (PBMCs), taken before the second cycle of nivolumab. Receptors originate from a human donor with classical Hodgkin lymphoma. CDR3s leave out the opening cysteine and the closing phenylalanine or tryptophan. The size field is filled for only some rows; it gives once, few, many or a size class.

J,V,size,CDR3
TRBJ2-7,TRBV30,once,AWSIGNEQY
TRBJ1-2,TRBV10-3,.,AISEGQGVFGYT
TRBJ1-1,TRBV7-6,.,ASSLGQGNTEAF
TRBJ1-5,TRBV19,.,ASSALTGGNNQPQH
TRBJ1-3,TRBV5-6,.,ASSLPRGASSGNTIY
TRBJ1-3,TRBV28,.,ASSPDRANSGNTIY
TRBJ2-3,TRBV21-1,once,ARKREGHSTDTQY
TRBJ2-1,TRBV29-1,.,SVEDPGLVFNEQF
TRBJ1-4,TRBV7-9,.,ASSLDQGRYEKLF
TRBJ2-1,TRBV9,.,ASSVVVGNEQF
TRBJ2-7,TRBV2,few,ASSRTGWPYEQY
TRBJ2-1,TRBV19,few,ASTSGTLLNNEQF
TRBJ2-1,TRBV2,.,ASTSPTSGRANNEQF
TRBJ2-7,TRBV5-1,.,ASSFPSVPYEQY
TRBJ2-2,TRBV11-1,.,ASSLKTGELF
TRBJ2-1,TRBV4-2,few,ASSDRLAGFYNEQF
TRBJ2-1,TRBV19,once,ASSRPQANDNEQF
TRBJ1-1,TRBV9,.,ASSVYPLSRQGLTGGTEAF
TRBJ2-2,TRBV2,.,ASSEWTGGSNTGELF
TRBJ2-1,TRBV9,once,ASSPPSGASYNEQF
TRBJ1-3,TRBV27,few,ASSSRLGAGNTIY
TRBJ1-1,TRBV10-3,.,AISERDEAF
TRBJ2-7,TRBV15,.,ATSRDALAGSHEQY
TRBJ1-1,TRBV30,.,AWSEGPSAEAF
TRBJ1-4,TRBV6-5,.,ASSYSPPIPNEKLF
TRBJ2-3,TRBV7-9,.,ASVGRDFTDTQY
TRBJ1-4,TRBV5-5,.,ASSFQGAHEKLF
TRBJ2-7,TRBV7-2,.,ASSLAAGANEQY
TRBJ1-2,TRBV15,.,ATSRVPTTGNFHKASYT
TRBJ1-1,TRBV28,.,ASSPHPDGLEAF
TRBJ2-5,TRBV25-1,.,ASSEFGGIETQY
TRBJ1-2,TRBV29-1,.,SVEDRGTGAYYGYT
TRBJ1-1,TRBV11-3,.,ASSLEYPHNGWEMNTEAF
TRBJ1-2,TRBV9,.,ASSAGRNLGGNYGYT